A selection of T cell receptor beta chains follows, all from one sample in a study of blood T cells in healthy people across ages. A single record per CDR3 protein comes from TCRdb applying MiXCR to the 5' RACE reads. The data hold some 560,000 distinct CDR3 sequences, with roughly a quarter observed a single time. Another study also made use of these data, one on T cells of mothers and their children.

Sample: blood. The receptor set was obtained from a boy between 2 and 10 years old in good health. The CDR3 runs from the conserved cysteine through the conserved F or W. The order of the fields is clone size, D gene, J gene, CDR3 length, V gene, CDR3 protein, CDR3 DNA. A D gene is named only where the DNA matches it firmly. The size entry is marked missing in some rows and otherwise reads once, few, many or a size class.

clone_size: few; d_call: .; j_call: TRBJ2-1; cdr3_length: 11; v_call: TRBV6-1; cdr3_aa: CASTQYNEQFF; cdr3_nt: TGTGCCAGCACCCAGTACAATGAGCAGTTCTTC
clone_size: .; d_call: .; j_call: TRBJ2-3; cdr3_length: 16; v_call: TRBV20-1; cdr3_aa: CSARPDYPAGTDTQYF; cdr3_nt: TGCAGTGCTAGACCCGACTACCCGGCAGGGACAGATACGCAGTATTTT
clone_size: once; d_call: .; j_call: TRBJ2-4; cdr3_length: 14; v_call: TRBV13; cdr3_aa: CASSLIGESRIQYF; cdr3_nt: TGTGCCAGCAGTCTGATCGGGGAGTCGAGGATTCAGTACTTC
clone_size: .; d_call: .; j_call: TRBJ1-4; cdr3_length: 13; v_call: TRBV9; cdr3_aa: CASSPGNNEKLFF; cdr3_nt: TGTGCCAGCAGCCCGGGTAATAATGAAAAACTGTTTTTT
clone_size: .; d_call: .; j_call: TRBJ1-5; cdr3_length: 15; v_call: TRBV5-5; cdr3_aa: CASSSLPGDNQPQHF; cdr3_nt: TGTGCCAGCAGCTCCCTTCCAGGGGACAATCAGCCCCAGCATTTT
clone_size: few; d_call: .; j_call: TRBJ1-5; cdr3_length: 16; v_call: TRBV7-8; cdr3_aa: CASSRTIKGTGQPQHF; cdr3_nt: TGTGCCAGCAGCCGGACCATCAAGGGGACGGGTCAGCCCCAGCATTTT
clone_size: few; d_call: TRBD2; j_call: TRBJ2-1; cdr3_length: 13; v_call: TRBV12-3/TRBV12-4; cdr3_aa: CASSLYGEGEQFF; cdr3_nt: TGTGCCAGCAGTTTATATGGGGAGGGCGAGCAGTTCTTC
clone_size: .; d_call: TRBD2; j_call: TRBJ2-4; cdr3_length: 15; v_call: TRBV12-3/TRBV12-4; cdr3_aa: CASSPGLAGADIQYF; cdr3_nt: TGTGCCAGCAGTCCGGGACTAGCGGGCGCGGACATTCAGTACTTC
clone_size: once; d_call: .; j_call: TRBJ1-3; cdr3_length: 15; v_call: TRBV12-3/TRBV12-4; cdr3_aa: CASRLSGGSGNTIYF; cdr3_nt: TGTGCCAGCAGGCTTTCGGGGGGATCTGGAAACACCATATATTTT
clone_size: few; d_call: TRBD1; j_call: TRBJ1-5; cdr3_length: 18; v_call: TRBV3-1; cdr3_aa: CASSLEKTGGVINQPQHF; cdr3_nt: TGTGCCAGCAGCCTAGAGAAGACAGGGGGGGTAATCAATCAGCCCCAGCATTTT
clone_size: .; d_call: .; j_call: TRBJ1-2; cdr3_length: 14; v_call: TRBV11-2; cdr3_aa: CASSPQTATYGYTF; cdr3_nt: TGTGCCAGCAGCCCCCAAACAGCGACCTATGGCTACACCTTC
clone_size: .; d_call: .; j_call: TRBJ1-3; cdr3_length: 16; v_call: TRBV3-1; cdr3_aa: CASSLGVGPSGNTIYF; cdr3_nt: TGTGCCAGCAGCCTTGGCGTGGGGCCCTCTGGAAACACCATATATTTT
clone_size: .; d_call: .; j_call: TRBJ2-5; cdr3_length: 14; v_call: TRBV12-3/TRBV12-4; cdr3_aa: CASWGPAGRETQYF; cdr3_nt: TGTGCCAGTTGGGGACCGGCAGGGCGGGAGACCCAGTACTTC
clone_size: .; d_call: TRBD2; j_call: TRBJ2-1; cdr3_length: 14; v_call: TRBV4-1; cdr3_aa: CASSRSRGDNEQFF; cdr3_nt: TGCGCCAGCAGCCGCAGTCGGGGGGACAATGAGCAGTTCTTC
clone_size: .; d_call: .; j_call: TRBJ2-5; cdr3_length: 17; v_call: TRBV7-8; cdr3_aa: CASSPPRPRVSQETQYF; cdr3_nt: TGTGCCAGCAGCCCGCCGCGTCCCAGGGTATCACAAGAGACCCAGTACTTC
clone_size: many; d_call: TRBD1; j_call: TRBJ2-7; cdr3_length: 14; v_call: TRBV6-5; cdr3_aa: CASSRDRGTYEQYF; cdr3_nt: TGTGCCAGCAGCCGGGACAGGGGAACGTACGAGCAGTACTTC
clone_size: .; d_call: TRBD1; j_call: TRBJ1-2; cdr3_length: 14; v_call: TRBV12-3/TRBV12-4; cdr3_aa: CASSGQGGSYGYTF; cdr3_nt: TGTGCCAGCAGCGGACAGGGGGGCTCGTATGGCTACACCTTC
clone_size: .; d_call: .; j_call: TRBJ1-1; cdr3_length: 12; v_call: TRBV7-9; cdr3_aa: CASSLEDRKAFF; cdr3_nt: TGTGCCAGCAGCTTAGAAGACAGAAAAGCTTTCTTT
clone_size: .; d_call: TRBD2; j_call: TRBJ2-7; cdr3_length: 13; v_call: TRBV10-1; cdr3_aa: CASERGGPYEQYF; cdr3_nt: TGCGCCAGCGAGCGGGGGGGCCCCTACGAGCAGTACTTC
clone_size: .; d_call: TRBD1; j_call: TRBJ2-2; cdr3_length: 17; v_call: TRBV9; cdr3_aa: CASSVEGQGVSTGELFF; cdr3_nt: TGTGCCAGCAGCGTAGAGGGACAGGGGGTTTCCACCGGGGAGCTGTTTTTT
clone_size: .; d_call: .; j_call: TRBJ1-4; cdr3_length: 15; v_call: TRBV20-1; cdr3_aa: CSASPDGAMNEKLFF; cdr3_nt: TGCAGTGCTAGTCCCGACGGAGCGATGAATGAAAAACTGTTTTTT
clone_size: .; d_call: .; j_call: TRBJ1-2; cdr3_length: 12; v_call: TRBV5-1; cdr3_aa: CASSPDTDGYTF; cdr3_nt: TGCGCCAGCAGCCCGGACACGGATGGCTACACCTTC
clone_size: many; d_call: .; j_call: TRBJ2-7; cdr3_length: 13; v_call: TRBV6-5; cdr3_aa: CASSYGWTYEQYF; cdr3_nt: TGTGCCAGCAGTTACGGCTGGACCTACGAGCAGTACTTC
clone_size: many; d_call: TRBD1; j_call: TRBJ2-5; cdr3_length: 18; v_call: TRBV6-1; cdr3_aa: CASSEATGGAAVGETQYF; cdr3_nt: TGTGCCAGCAGTGAAGCAACAGGGGGTGCGGCGGTAGGGGAGACCCAGTACTTC
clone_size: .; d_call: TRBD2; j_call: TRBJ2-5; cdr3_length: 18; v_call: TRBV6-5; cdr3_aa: CASSYSRTSGRTKETQYF; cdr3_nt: TGTGCCAGCAGTTACTCCCGGACTAGCGGGAGAACCAAAGAGACCCAGTACTTC
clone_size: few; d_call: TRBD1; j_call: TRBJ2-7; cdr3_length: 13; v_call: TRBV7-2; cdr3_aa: CASSNDRAYEQYF; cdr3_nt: TGTGCCAGCAGCAACGACAGGGCCTACGAGCAGTACTTC
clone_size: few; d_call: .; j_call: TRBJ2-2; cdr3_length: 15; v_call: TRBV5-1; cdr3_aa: CASSSSWGSTGELFF; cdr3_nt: TGCGCCAGCAGCTCAAGCTGGGGATCCACCGGGGAGCTGTTTTTT
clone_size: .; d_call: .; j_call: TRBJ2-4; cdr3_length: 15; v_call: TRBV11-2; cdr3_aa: CASSLDPVAKNIQYF; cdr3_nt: TGTGCCAGCAGCTTAGATCCAGTAGCCAAAAACATTCAGTACTTC
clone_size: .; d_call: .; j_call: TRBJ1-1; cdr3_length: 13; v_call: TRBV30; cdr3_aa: CAWRLGRDGEAFF; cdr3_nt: TGTGCCTGGAGACTCGGACGGGACGGGGAAGCTTTCTTT
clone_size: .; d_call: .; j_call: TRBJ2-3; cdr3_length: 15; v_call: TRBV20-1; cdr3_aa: CSASALAPVTDTQYF; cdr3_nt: TGCAGTGCTAGTGCCCTAGCTCCCGTCACAGATACGCAGTATTTT
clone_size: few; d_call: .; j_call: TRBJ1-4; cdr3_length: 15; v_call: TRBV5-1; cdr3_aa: CASSLDSLPDEKLFF; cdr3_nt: TGCGCCAGCAGCTTGGACAGCCTTCCTGATGAAAAACTGTTTTTT
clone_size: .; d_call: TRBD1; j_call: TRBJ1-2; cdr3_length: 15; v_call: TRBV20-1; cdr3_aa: CSARGSGQENYGYTF; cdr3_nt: TGCAGTGCCAGAGGTTCGGGACAGGAAAACTATGGCTACACCTTC
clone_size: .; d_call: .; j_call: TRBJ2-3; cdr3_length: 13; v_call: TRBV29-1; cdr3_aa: CSVGGGSQETQYF; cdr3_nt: .
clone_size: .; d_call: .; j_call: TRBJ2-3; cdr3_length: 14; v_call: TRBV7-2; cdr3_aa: CASSLTGVIDTQYF; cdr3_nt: TGTGCCAGCAGCCTCACGGGGGTAATAGATACGCAGTATTTT
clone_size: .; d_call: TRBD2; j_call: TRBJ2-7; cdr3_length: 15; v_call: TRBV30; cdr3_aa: CAWDGTSGAPGEQYF; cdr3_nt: TGTGCCTGGGACGGGACTAGCGGGGCTCCTGGCGAGCAGTACTTC
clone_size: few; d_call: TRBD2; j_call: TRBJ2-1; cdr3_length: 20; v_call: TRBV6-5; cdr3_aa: CASSYSQLAGPQGEHNEQFF; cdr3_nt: TGTGCCAGCAGTTACTCGCAACTAGCGGGACCCCAGGGGGAGCACAATGAGCAGTTCTTC
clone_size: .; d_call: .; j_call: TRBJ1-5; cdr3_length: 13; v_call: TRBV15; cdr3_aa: CASSSTADQPQHF; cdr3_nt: TGTGCCTCCAGCAGTACAGCGGATCAGCCCCAGCATTTT
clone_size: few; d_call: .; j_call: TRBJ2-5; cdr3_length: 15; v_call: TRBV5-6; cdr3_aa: CASSATTARRETQYF; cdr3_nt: TGTGCCAGCAGCGCGACGACCGCCCGGCGGGAGACCCAGTACTTC
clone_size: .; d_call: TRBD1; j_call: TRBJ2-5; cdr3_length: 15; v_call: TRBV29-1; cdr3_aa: CSVGAGTGGVETQYF; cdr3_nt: TGCAGCGTTGGAGCCGGGACAGGGGGCGTAGAGACCCAGTACTTC
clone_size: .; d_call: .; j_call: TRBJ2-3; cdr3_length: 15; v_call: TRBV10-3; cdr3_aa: CAISEFLGVTDTQYF; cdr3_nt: TGTGCCATCAGTGAGTTCTTGGGGGTGACAGATACGCAGTATTTT
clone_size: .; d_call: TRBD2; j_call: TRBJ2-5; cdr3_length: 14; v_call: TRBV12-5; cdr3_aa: CASGHTSGSETQYF; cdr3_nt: TGTGCTAGTGGGCATACTAGCGGGTCGGAGACCCAGTACTTC
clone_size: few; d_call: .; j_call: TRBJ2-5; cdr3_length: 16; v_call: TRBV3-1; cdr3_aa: CASSPYLTGIQETQYF; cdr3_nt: TGTGCCAGCAGCCCGTACCTTACAGGGATACAAGAGACCCAGTACTTC
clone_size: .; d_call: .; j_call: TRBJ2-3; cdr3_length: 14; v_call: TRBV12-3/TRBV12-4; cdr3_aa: CASSLMGDTDTQYF; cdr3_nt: TGTGCCAGCAGCCTGATGGGCGACACAGATACGCAGTATTTT
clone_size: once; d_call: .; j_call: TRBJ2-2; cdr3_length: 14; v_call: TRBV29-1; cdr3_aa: CSVRSGTNTGELFF; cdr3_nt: TGCAGCGTTCGGTCTGGGACGAACACCGGGGAGCTGTTTTTT
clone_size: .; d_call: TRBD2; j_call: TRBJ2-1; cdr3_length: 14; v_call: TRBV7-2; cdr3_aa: CASSSGLEYNEQFF; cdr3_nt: TGTGCCAGCAGCTCGGGACTAGAGTACAATGAGCAGTTCTTC
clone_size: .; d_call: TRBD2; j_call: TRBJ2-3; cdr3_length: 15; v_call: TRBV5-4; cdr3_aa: CASSEGLAGMDTQYF; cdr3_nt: TGTGCCAGCAGTGAGGGACTAGCGGGGATGGATACGCAGTATTTT
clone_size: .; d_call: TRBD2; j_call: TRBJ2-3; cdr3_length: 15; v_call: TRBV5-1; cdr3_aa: CASSSYSGVTDTQYF; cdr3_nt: TGCGCCAGCAGCTCCTATAGCGGGGTCACAGATACGCAGTATTTT
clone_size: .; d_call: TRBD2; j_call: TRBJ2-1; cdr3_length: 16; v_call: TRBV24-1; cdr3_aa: CATSDSSGSLQNEQFF; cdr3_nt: TGTGCCACCAGTGATTCTAGCGGGAGTCTTCAGAATGAGCAGTTCTTC
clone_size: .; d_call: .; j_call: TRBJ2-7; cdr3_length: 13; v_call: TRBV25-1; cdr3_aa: CASSERFSYEQYF; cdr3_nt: TGTGCCAGCAGTGAACGTTTCTCCTACGAGCAGTACTTC
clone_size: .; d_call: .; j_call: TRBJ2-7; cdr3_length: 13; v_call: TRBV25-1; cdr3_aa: CASSWDGIYEQYF; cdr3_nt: TGTGCCAGCAGTTGGGACGGAATCTACGAGCAGTACTTC
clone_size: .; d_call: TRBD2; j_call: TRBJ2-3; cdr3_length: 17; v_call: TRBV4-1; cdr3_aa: CASTTSGAGGAGDTQYF; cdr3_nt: TGCGCCAGCACCACCAGCGGAGCGGGGGGCGCGGGTGATACGCAGTATTTT
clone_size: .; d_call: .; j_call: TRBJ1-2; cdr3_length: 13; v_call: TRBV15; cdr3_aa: CATSDRSPYGYTF; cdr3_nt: TGTGCCACAAGCGACAGATCCCCTTACGGCTACACCTTC